The 8 T cell receptor beta chains listed next were all sequenced from one sample in a study of blood T cell repertoires in COVID-19. Assay used: immunoSEQ multiplex PCR; TCRdb lists only in-frame clones, some missing. The table records a few hundred thousand clones, 75% to 90% of them present only once. Sample: PBMCs or T cells enriched from blood (not recorded which). The receptors stem from a man aged 18 to 29 who had recovered from COVID-19.

The gene calls are TRBV19 and TRBJ1-1, with D uncertain. The germline V gene has CDR1 LNHDA and CDR2 SQIVND (reference sequence). V was trimmed by 3 bases and J by 5 bases, leaving 7 bases between them. The CDR3 length is 12 residues. CDR3 nucleotide sequence: TGTGCCAGTAGTATTGTAATAACTGAAGCTTTCTTT. It codes for CASSIVITEAFF.

This chain's CDR3 is CASSVQGLAKNIQYF. In DNA, the CDR3 is TGCGCCAGCAGTGTACAGGGGCTAGCCAAAAACATTCAGTACTTC. The chain uses TRBV23-1 and TRBJ2-4, with TRBD1 identical over 7 bases. TRBV23-1 is labeled an ORF, and its function is uncertain. This CDR3 has 15 residues. V gave up 5 bases and J gave up 0 bases; unmatched junction bases: 4.

The chain combines TRBV10-2 with TRBJ2-3; maybe TRBD2 (5 bases). CDR1 is WSHSY, CDR2 SAAADI, per germline. The CDR3 has 15 amino acids. V gave up 3 bases and J gave up 2 bases, with 12 bases separating them. The CDR3 reads CASSELDKATDTQYF. The CDR3 DNA sequence: TGCGCCAGCAGTGAACTAGACAAAGCCACAGATACGCAGTATTTT.

J is TRBJ2-1 and V is TRBV12-5; 10 positions match TRBD1. After removal of 1 base from V and 5 bases from J, the junction contained 8 bases not matched to a gene. This CDR3 region has 17 residues. CDR1 is LGHNT and CDR2 is FRNRAP in the germline V gene. In DNA, the CDR3 is TGTGCTAGTGGTTTGGGACGCGACAGGGGGCTTAACAATGAGCAGTTCTTC. This codes for CASGLGRDRGLNNEQFF.

The chain joins TRBV10-3 to TRBJ2-5, with 11 bases that match TRBD2. Germline assignment: CDR1 ENHRY and CDR2 SYGVKD. This CDR3 has 16 amino acids. Trimming cost V 6 bases and J 7 bases; bases outside gene matches: 13. The CDR3 DNA sequence: TGTGCCATCAGGGATTCGACTAGCGGGGTAATCGGGACCCAGTACTTC. It yields the protein CAIRDSTSGVIGTQYF.

The chain combines TRBV7-3 with TRBJ2-4; TRBD1 matches at 10 bases. V gave up 3 bases and J gave up 8 bases; unmatched junction bases: 4. The CDR3 runs to 14 residues. Germline CDR1 reads SGHTA; CDR2 reads FQGTGA. CDR3 region: CASSLTGGQDIQYF. CDR3 in DNA: TGTGCCAGCAGCTTGACAGGGGGCCAGGACATTCAGTACTTC.

The chain is built from TRBV27 and TRBJ1-1; D might be TRBD1 (6 bases). V shed 0 bases and J shed 1 base, with 6 bases lying between them. Germline CDR1 is MNHEY and CDR2 is SMNVEV (reference sequence). CDR3 length: 14 amino acids. The CDR3 reads CASSLSGQNTEAFF. DNA for the CDR3: TGTGCCAGCAGTTTATCGGGACAGAACACTGAAGCTTTCTTT.

The genes are TRBV2 and TRBJ2-5; D is unclear. From germline, CDR1 is SNHLY and CDR2 FYNNEI. There are 13 residues in the CDR3. V shed 5 bases and J shed 4 bases, with 11 bases lying between them. For the CDR3, the DNA is TGTGCCAGCAGTATTAATCCCGTAGAGACCCAGTACTTC. As protein: CASSINPVETQYF.